Here is one T cell receptor beta chain with its context. This clonotype was observed once. Its antigen is still unknown. Base qualities are not at hand, and no much larger clone is one base apart. A lone read gives weak evidence. This specimen comes from a study of response to subunit inactivated influenza vaccine (dated by TCRdb to the late 2010s). Regarding the complete study: The study used deep quantitative T cell receptor repertoire profiling to track responses to a trivalent subunit inactivated influenza vaccine. Paper-wide results and their limitations: The authors proposed that each seasonal influenza vaccination may bring in only a limited number of new T cells.

Libraries were made using RT-PCR. The reads were generated on an Illumina HiSeq 2500. Using fastp trimming at Q25 and MiXCR clonotype assembly, TCRdb reanalyzed the public sequencing data and kept in-frame beta chains. One record per CDR3 amino acid sequence lists the most common genes and DNA. This sample lists hundreds of thousands of distinct CDR3 sequences; roughly 14% were detected once. The ten biggest clones cover 9.5% to 13% of the sample. Between the V and J ends, shortened by 4 bases and 3 bases respectively, the junction contains 12 bases. The germline V gene encodes CDR1 DFQATT and CDR2 SNEGSKA (reference sequence). The CDR3 runs 13 residues from the cysteine to the phenylalanine. Only the CDR3 DNA is retained, 39 bases long and in frame from the first base.

This TCR was recovered from a man between 50 and 59 years old who received an inactivated influenza vaccine. Donor details come from another sample of the same person, matched by shared clones. The chain links TRBV20-1 with TRBJ1-1; TRBD1 is possibly the D segment (6 matching bases). The sequencing here drew on PBMCs from blood, taken approximately 12 days after vaccination. The CDR3 here reads CSAKSTGYTEAFF. The nucleotides are TGCAGTGCTAAGTCAACAGGGTACACTGAAGCTTTCTTT.